The following is a T cell receptor beta chain sequence with its context. Some clones are missing from TCRdb's copy, which holds only in-frame ones; the method was immunoSEQ multiplex PCR. The sample has roughly 120,000 clones, 86% seen once. Germline CDR1 SGHDN, CDR2 FVKESK. Trimming stripped 1 base from V and 1 base from J, with 7 bases between. There are 14 residues in the CDR3. This sample is part of a study of blood T cell repertoires in COVID-19. The genes are TRBV14 and TRBJ1-1; D may be TRBD1 (6 bases). Sequencing was done on a sample of peripheral blood. The TCR was taken from a man aged 35 to 55 with acute or convalescent COVID-19. In nucleotides, the CDR3 is TGTGCCAGCAGCCAAGGACAGGCGAACACTGAAGCTTTCTTT. This sequence encodes CASSQGQANTEAFF.